Sequencing of this T cell receptor beta chain was carried out in a study of shared clonotypes between healthy human individuals. Study summary: Plates per donor: three CD4 naive, three CD4 memory, two CD8 naive, one CD8 memory.

Findings and caveats of the study: Clonotypes shared by all four donors outscored non-shared clonotypes in generation probability.

The CDR3 runs 12 residues. In germline, CDR1 is SGHTS, CDR2 YDEGEE. V was cut by 0 bases and J by 8 bases, with 8 bases left in between. As regards this clone: Antigen: not known.

For sorted subsets, 150 to 200 ng DNA per replicate equaled about 30,000 T cell genomes. TCRdb keeps only in-frame clones here, not all; method: immunoSEQ multiplex PCR. The sample shows 800,000 to 950,000 clones, around 96% of them seen only once. Only CD45RO-negative cells positively selected for CCR7 counted as naive CD8 cells, so terminally differentiated effector memory CD45RA+ cells were excluded. The TCR comes from a man aged 25 to 40 in good health. The chain couples TRBV5-8 to TRBJ1-2; D not resolved. Material for sequencing was naive CD8+ T cells sorted from blood. CDR3 amino acids: CASSLAVGGYTF. DNA of the CDR3: TGTGCCAGCAGCTTGGCCGTGGGCGGCTACACCTTC.